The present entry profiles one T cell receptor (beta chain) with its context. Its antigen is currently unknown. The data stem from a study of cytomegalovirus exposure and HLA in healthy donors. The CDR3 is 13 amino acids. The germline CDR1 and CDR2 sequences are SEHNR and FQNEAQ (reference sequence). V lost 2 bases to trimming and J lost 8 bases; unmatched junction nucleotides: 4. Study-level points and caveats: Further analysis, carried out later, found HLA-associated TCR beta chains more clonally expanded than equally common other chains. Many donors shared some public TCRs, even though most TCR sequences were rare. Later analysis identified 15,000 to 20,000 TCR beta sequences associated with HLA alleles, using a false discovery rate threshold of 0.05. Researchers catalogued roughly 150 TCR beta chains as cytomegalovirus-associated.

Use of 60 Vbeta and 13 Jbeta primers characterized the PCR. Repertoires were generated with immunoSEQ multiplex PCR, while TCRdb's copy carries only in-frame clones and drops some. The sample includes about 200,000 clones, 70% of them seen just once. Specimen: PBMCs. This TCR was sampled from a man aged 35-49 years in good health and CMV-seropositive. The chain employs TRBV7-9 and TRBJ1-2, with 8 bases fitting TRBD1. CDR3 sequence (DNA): TGTGCCAGCAGCTTAAAGACAGGGGCCGGCTACACCTTC. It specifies CASSLKTGAGYTF.